The entry below describes one TCR beta chain. The specificity of this receptor is unknown. No per-base quality is available; no much larger clone lies one base away. This entry is derived from a study of identical twins (dated by TCRdb to the mid-2010s). Regarding the study in general: To test whether fetal clonotypes persist, this study deep-sequenced TCR alpha and beta repertoires from monozygotic twins, from unrelated adults of various ages, and from cord blood. Replicate twin experiments were performed at different times using different library preparation protocols to rule out contamination.

Results and caveats for the whole study, not just this receptor: Fewer insertions were carried by abundant cord blood beta clonotypes, a similar but weaker trend appeared in young adult naive repertoires, and no such trend appeared in memory repertoires. Compared with coincidental sharing between unrelated individuals, an excess of low generation-probability sequences was observed among out-of-frame TCR alpha sequences shared between twins. Zero-insertion analyses could be partly confounded by invariant T cells such as MAIT and iNKT, although diverse VJ usage argued against such confounding for most clonotypes. Recombination models systematically underestimated out-of-frame TCR alpha sharing in monozygotic twins but agreed with sharing between unrelated individuals. The excess sharing between twins in beta out-of-frame sequences was weaker because fewer shared sequences reduced the signal-to-noise ratio. Because the same donors could not be followed over many years, the conclusions relied on cross-sectional statistical analysis.

Every donor was a healthy Caucasian. Three pairs of female monozygotic twins, all aged about 18 to 30 years, were included in the twin cohort. Peripheral blood mononuclear cells were used as the source from which RNA for TCR libraries was isolated. The CDR3 runs 18 amino acids, cysteine and phenylalanine included. Of all the DNA, just the CDR3 is kept, 54 bases in frame from base 1. CDR1 and CDR2, looked up from the germline V gene, are LGHNA and YNFKEQ. Deletion took 1 base off V and 0 bases off J, with a span of 19 bases between the germline ends. Libraries were built with 5' RACE. For sequencing, an Illumina HiSeq 2000 was employed. Template switching added a universal primer binding site, and the final cDNA carried a unique molecular identifier that allowed TCR cDNA molecules to be counted accurately. First-strand cDNA for TCR alpha and beta chains was synthesized from specific primers in the conserved constant-segment region. To control for contamination, each cDNA library was double barcoded with a SMART-Mk sample barcode plus Illumina barcodes. TruSeq adapter sequences, together with Illumina sample barcodes, were added in two successive PCR steps. Sequencing of the TCR alpha and beta cDNA libraries was done on the Illumina HiSeq platform using custom primers. The authors processed their data as follows. Unique molecular identifiers were extracted from raw reads with MiGEC, and CDR3 positions were determined with MiXCR. For each individual, recombination models were inferred using an EM algorithm with the repgenHMM and IGoR tools. The analysis of shared clonotypes was done with the tcR package in R, with sharing normalized by the product of cloneset sizes. To study raw recombination without the effects of thymic and clonal selection, out-of-frame nonproductive sequences were analyzed. Using fastp trimming at Q25 and MiXCR clonotype assembly, TCRdb reanalyzed the public sequencing data and kept in-frame beta chains. When rows share a CDR3 protein, they turn into one entry using the most common DNA and genes. It is TCRdb's table, rather than the study itself, that gives the V and J calls and clone size. This sample is represented by 600,000 to 850,000 distinct CDR3 sequences; about 18% of them were singletons. Together, the top ten hold about 12% of the sample.

This sample was shared with a second study, whose subject was T cells expressing NK-cell markers. The second study also describes: Three sorted T-cell subsets (CD3+CD56+NKG2C+, CD3+CD56+NKG2C- and CD3+CD56-NKG2C+) from several donors had their TCR beta-chain repertoires profiled. Of the eight sequenced donors, seven were found to be HCMV-seropositive and one was found to be HCMV-seronegative. In several experiments an anti-gammadeltaTCR antibody was added to restrict sorting to alphabetaTCR-expressing T cells. In several donors, the dominant CD3+CD56+NKG2C+ clonotypes were among the top 10 CD8+ clonotypes and accounted for about 1.0-8% of CD8+ T cells. Those dominant clonotypes were again the most abundant among CD3+CD56-NKG2C+ cells in a few donors, at roughly 28.3-60.1%. It remained unclear whether the expanded NKG2C-expressing T cell clones were specific for HCMV antigens. Randomly selected healthy volunteers, three men and five women, were used as the eight sequenced donors. HCMV serostatus was determined by detecting HCMV-specific IgG in serum with a commercial ELISA kit. For roughly six donors, bulk peripheral blood T-cell repertoires were additionally sequenced from unsorted PBMC. MIGEC handled demultiplexing of the reads and grouping by UMI, while MiTCR was used to assemble and quantify clonotypes. Only TCR cDNA sequences supported by at least two reads were kept to exclude erroneous sequences. Downstream repertoire analysis used the tcR package, and clonotypes were matched across fractions by CDR3 nucleotide sequence plus V segment. VDJmatch was used to annotate antigen specificity against VDJdb, with one amino acid substitution allowed in CDR3.

The clonotype originates from a woman aged 18-30 years in good health. The chain joins TRBV4-2 to TRBJ2-7; TRBD1 is possibly the D segment (5 matching bases). What was sequenced was PBMCs. The CDR3 here reads CASSQGGSPVVSSYEQYF. The nucleotide sequence reads TGTGCCAGCAGCCAAGGGGGCAGCCCAGTCGTTAGCTCCTACGAGCAGTACTTC.